This note documents a single T cell receptor beta chain sequence. Its antigen is currently unknown. The germline V gene has CDR1 LGHDT and CDR2 YNNKEL (reference sequence). The CDR3 is made up of 16 amino acids. The V and J ends lost 4 bases and 4 bases, in that order; junction bases with no gene match: 12. The source of the sample is a study of T cell repertoires in cytomegalovirus infection. General study results and limits: HLA-C-restricted, CMV-specific TCR beta clonotypes were dominant ex vivo.

TCRdb analysed the reads with MiXCR anew, one entry per CDR3 protein. The sample holds about 530,000 distinct CDR3 sequences, more than 25% seen once. J is TRBJ1-1 and V is TRBV3-1, with 7 bases matching TRBD1. Source material: PBMCs. This TCR was recovered from a human donor in good health (CMV status not recorded). Some clones in this sample may be carry-over from other donors' samples. CDR3: CASSPGGTAITTEAFF. CDR3 DNA: TGTGCCAGCAGCCCCGGAGGGACAGCCATCACCACTGAAGCTTTCTTT.